This T cell receptor (beta chain) was sequenced during a study of spatial heterogeneity in lung cancer. As for the study in general: The study observed each unique TCR and UMI combination more than ten times on average in raw reads. Study-wide results and caveats: Mutation counts in tumors were tracked by counts of expanded intratumoral alpha and beta TCRs. Counts of ubiquitous and regional expanded TCRs tracked ubiquitous and regional nonsynonymous mutations, respectively.

A note on this clonotype: The antigen is unknown.

TCRdb fed the 5' RACE reads into MiXCR, producing one record per CDR3 protein. There are about 3,100 distinct CDR3 sequences in the sample; roughly 12% occur only once, and roughly 8.1% lies in the top ten. The time point was: sample taken at primary tumor resection. This sequence was found in a male donor with early-stage non-small cell lung cancer. Sequencing was performed on lung tumor tissue, taken at surgery.

As DNA, the CDR3 is TGTGCCAGCAGCTTAGTTGTACAGGGATTAGATACGCAGTATTTT. This sequence encodes CASSLVVQGLDTQYF. The rearrangement joins TRBV7-2 to TRBJ2-3, with D possibly matching TRBD1 (6 bases). Germline V gene data show CDR1 as SGHTA and CDR2 as FQGNSA. The CDR3 has 15 residues. The V end lost 1 base, the J end lost 5 bases, and 13 bases lay between the germline ends.